This TCR beta chain was retrieved from a study of blood T cell repertoires in COVID-19 (dated by TCRdb to 2018 to 2021). At the level of the whole study: Collaborator samples came from the United States, Italy and Spain and covered acute and convalescent phases of COVID-19. The prospective study material was composed of cDNA or gDNA derived from T cells, B-cell-depleted T cells, or PBMCs. The dataset comprised deeply sampled blood TCRbeta repertoires from subjects exposed to, actively infected with, or recovered from COVID-19. A freely available public database, intended as a resource for researchers studying the immune response to SARS-CoV-2, is where the repertoires were released. Samples were obtained from the ongoing ImmuneRACE study (first 160 participants) and from 950 to 1,500 subjects provided by 6 global collaborators. Nearly every sample came with metadata listing a de-identified subject ID, COVID-19 status, age in years and sex. Where available, HLA class I and class II types were taken from metadata supplied by the sample provider and were not determined by assay-based typing.

TCRbeta CDR3 regions were amplified from genomic DNA using the immunoSEQ Assay, a bias-controlled multiplex PCR. Under the source paper's analysis protocol: Nucleated cell counts per sample were estimated from amplification of reference gene primers within the assay. To quantify the absolute abundance of each unique TCRbeta CDR3 rearrangement, sequence reads were collapsed and filtered. Productive Simpson clonality was computed per sample as the square root of Simpson's diversity index over productive rearrangements. TCRdb's version of the immuneACCESS table is confined to in-frame rearrangements and falls short of the full clone set. An unresolved V gene accounts for under half of the shortfall where checked; the remainder is of unknown origin. V, J and clone size are taken as reported in that table, and D and trimming were inferred from the DNA itself. The sample table holds about 97,000 clones, of which 91% were seen once. The ten largest make up about 4% of the sample.

The collaborating institutions used their own protocols to collect whole blood in K2EDTA tubes. For TCRbeta analysis, collaborators shipped samples as frozen whole blood, isolated PBMCs, or DNA extracted from either of those sample types. Results the study describes overall, beyond this receptor: The quantity of clinical and demographic metadata differed by source and by participant and was supplied without curation.

About this clone itself: Its antigen is unknown. Base qualities are not recorded, but no much larger clone differs from it by a single base.

The sequence came from a man between 18 and 35 years old with acute or convalescent COVID-19. Specimen: peripheral blood.

The CDR3: CASSNDRANTEAFF. The sequenced DNA is TGCGCCAGCAGCAACGACAGGGCTAACACTGAAGCTTTCTTT. The chain is encoded by TRBV5-1 joined to TRBJ1-1; TRBD1 aligns with 7 central bases. The CDR3 has 14 amino acids, counting the end cysteine and phenylalanine. Only the CDR3 portion is preserved as DNA: 42 bases, with reading frame beginning at the first base. Relative to germline, V is missing 4 bases and J is missing 2 bases, with 5 bases of the junction outside any gene match. According to the germline V gene, CDR1 reads SGHRS and CDR2 reads YFSETQ.